A selection of T cell receptor beta chains follows, all from one sample in a study of T cells in Graves' hyperthyroidism and ophthalmopathy. TCRdb reprocessed the multiplex PCR reads with MiXCR, giving one entry per CDR3 protein. The sample has 730,000 or so distinct CDR3 sequences; around 20% are singletons. Sequencing input: blood. These receptors came from a woman aged 45 to 65 with Graves' hyperthyroidism that later progressed to Graves' ophthalmopathy. The CDR3 runs from the conserved cysteine through the conserved F or W. The D gene is left open where the match is weak. Clone size is given for some rows only: seen once, a few or many times, or a class if the clone is expanded.

V gene	J gene	clone size	D gene	CDR3 DNA	CDR3 protein
TRBV2	TRBJ1-1	many	NA	TGTGCCAGCAGTGCCACCGCAGGACTTTCGGAAGCTTTCTTT	CASSATAGLSEAFF
TRBV3-1	TRBJ2-5	many	NA	TGTGCCAGCAGCCAAGTGGGGTCGTACCAAGAGACCCAGTACTTC	CASSQVGSYQETQYF
TRBV12-5	TRBJ2-2	NA	NA	TGTGCTAGTGGGCGACAGTCCGGGGAGCTGTTTTTT	CASGRQSGELFF
TRBV5-1	TRBJ2-7	few	TRBD1	TGCGCCAGCAGCGTCTCCGGGACAGGGGGCAGTGAGCAGTACTTC	CASSVSGTGGSEQYF
TRBV12-3/TRBV12-4	TRBJ2-1	NA	NA	TGTGCCAGCAGTTTACCGACAGTCTACAATGAGCAGTTCTTC	CASSLPTVYNEQFF
TRBV11-1	TRBJ1-2	NA	NA	TGTGCCAGCAGCCCCCAACGAGGGGAATCAGGCTACACCTTC	CASSPQRGESGYTF
TRBV30	TRBJ1-1	many	TRBD1	TGTGCCTGGAGGGACAGGGCAACGAACACTGAAGCTTTCTTT	CAWRDRATNTEAFF
TRBV6-5	TRBJ2-5	many	NA	TGTGCCAGCAGTTATGGGACGGGGTTAGTGGAGACCCAGTACTTC	CASSYGTGLVETQYF
TRBV6-1	TRBJ1-2	few	NA	TGTGCCAGCAGTGATGTGAGGCTAGGTGGCTACACCTTC	CASSDVRLGGYTF
TRBV20-1	TRBJ1-4	few	NA	TGCAGTGCTAGCCCCCCAGGGTACCATGGGTCTAATGAAAAACTGTTTTTT	CSASPPGYHGSNEKLFF
TRBV5-8	TRBJ1-2	few	NA	TGTGCCAGCAGCTCCGGCGAGGGCTACACCTTC	CASSSGEGYTF
TRBV12-3/TRBV12-4	TRBJ2-1	many	NA	TGTGCCAGCAGTCCCGGGACGGATGAGCAGTTCTTC	CASSPGTDEQFF
TRBV12-3/TRBV12-4	TRBJ1-2	NA	NA	TGTGCCAGCAGTTCGGGGGGCTCAGGTGGCTACACCTTC	CASSSGGSGGYTF
TRBV11-3	TRBJ2-5	many	TRBD1	TGTGCCAGCAGCCTCGGGACAGGGGGGATCCCAGAGACCCAGTACTTC	CASSLGTGGIPETQYF
TRBV2	TRBJ2-3	few	NA	TGTGCCGGCCAGCAGTTAACAGATACGCAGTATTTT	CAGQQLTDTQYF
TRBV30	TRBJ2-7	NA	NA	TGTGCCTGGGCCAGGGTAACCTACGAGCAGTACTTC	CAWARVTYEQYF
TRBV5-5	TRBJ2-4	few	TRBD1	TGTGCCAGCAGCTTGGGGGGGGGACAGGGGACCATTCAGTACTTC	CASSLGGGQGTIQYF
TRBV7-6	TRBJ2-6	few	NA	TGTGCCAGCAACCCAACCACGGGCCCCGCTGGGGCCAACGTCCTGACTTTC	CASNPTTGPAGANVLTF
TRBV24-1	TRBJ2-2	few	TRBD1	TGTGCCACCAGTGATGCCCGGACAGGGGTGGGCGGGGAGCTGTTTTTT	CATSDARTGVGGELFF
TRBV3-1	TRBJ1-4	NA	NA	TGTGCCAGCAGCCAAACCTTATCCCCCCATGAAAAACTGTTTTTT	CASSQTLSPHEKLFF
TRBV24-1	TRBJ2-1	few	TRBD1	TGTGCCACAGGGGGCCATCCTCTCAATGAGCAGTTCTTC	CATGGHPLNEQFF
TRBV15	TRBJ2-7	NA	NA	TGTGCCACCAGCAGAGACGGAGCGGACGGAGCCCAGCAGTACTTC	CATSRDGADGAQQYF
TRBV7-8	TRBJ2-7	many	NA	TGTGCCAGCAGCTTAGTGGGTGGGCAGGGAGACTACGAGCAGTACTTC	CASSLVGGQGDYEQYF
TRBV12-3/TRBV12-4	TRBJ1-1	many	NA	TGTGCCAGCAGTTTGGAGGGTAGTGTGACTGAAGCTTTCTTT	CASSLEGSVTEAFF
TRBV7-3	TRBJ1-1	many	NA	TGTGCCAGCAGCTTATTGACAGTCACTGAAGCTTTCTTT	CASSLLTVTEAFF
TRBV12-3/TRBV12-4	TRBJ1-5	NA	NA	TGTGCCGGCGGAGCCGGGACCGAAAGCAATCAGCCCCAGCATTTT	CAGGAGTESNQPQHF
TRBV5-1	TRBJ1-1	many	NA	TGCGCCAGCAGCCCCGGGGCCACGAACACTGAAGCTTTCTTT	CASSPGATNTEAFF
TRBV7-9	TRBJ1-2	NA	NA	TGTGCCAGCAGCTTAACAGAAGTCTATGGCTACACCTTC	CASSLTEVYGYTF
TRBV3-1	TRBJ1-2	many	TRBD1	TGTGCCAGCAGCCCAGGCAGGGGGGACTATGGCTACACCTTC	CASSPGRGDYGYTF
TRBV20-1	TRBJ1-4	many	NA	TGCAGTGCTAGAGACCCCTGGGGGGGAACAAATGAAAAACTGTTTTTT	CSARDPWGGTNEKLFF
TRBV6-2/TRBV6-3	TRBJ1-2	many	NA	TGTGCCAGCAGACCCGCGGGGCATGGCTACACCTTC	CASRPAGHGYTF
TRBV4-1	TRBJ2-2	many	NA	TGCGCCAGCAGCCAAGGACAGACTAACACCGGGGAGCTGTTTTTT	CASSQGQTNTGELFF
TRBV5-8	TRBJ2-3	once	NA	TGTGCCAGCAGCTTCCCAGGGCGGGCAGATACGCAGTATTTT	CASSFPGRADTQYF
TRBV20-1	TRBJ1-6	many	NA	TGCAGTGCTAGAGATCACCAGGGGTGGACACCCCTCCACTTT	CSARDHQGWTPLHF
TRBV6-1	TRBJ1-1	few	NA	TGTGCCAGCATTGGTCCAGCGAACACTGAAGCTTTCTTT	CASIGPANTEAFF
TRBV30	TRBJ1-6	many	NA	TGTGCCTGGATCGAGGGGTTTAATTCACCCCTCCACTTT	CAWIEGFNSPLHF
TRBV18	TRBJ1-2	NA	TRBD1	TGTGCCAGCTCACCAGAGCCGCCGGGACAGGGCTACTATGGCTACACCTTC	CASSPEPPGQGYYGYTF
TRBV6-1	TRBJ2-3	many	TRBD2	TGTGCCAGCAGCCTCAGACTTACTAGCGGGGCCATTGCTAGCACAGATACGCAGTATTTT	CASSLRLTSGAIASTDTQYF
TRBV11-3	TRBJ2-5	many	NA	TGTGCCAGCAGCTTAGGTCCGGGGGGCAACCAAGAGACCCAGTACTTC	CASSLGPGGNQETQYF
TRBV20-1	TRBJ2-1	NA	TRBD1	TGCAGTGCAAGACAGGGGGTGACCTACGAGCAGTTCTTC	CSARQGVTYEQFF
TRBV10-3	TRBJ2-1	many	NA	TGTGCCATCAGTGAATCAACCTACAATGAGCAGTTCTTC	CAISESTYNEQFF
TRBV27	TRBJ1-4	NA	TRBD1	TGTGCCAGCAAAAACAGGGGGGCTGAAAAACTGTTTTTT	CASKNRGAEKLFF
TRBV10-3	TRBJ1-1	NA	TRBD1	TGTGCCATCAGTGAAAGGACAGGAGAAGGGACTGAAGCTTTCTTT	CAISERTGEGTEAFF
TRBV5-1	TRBJ1-2	NA	NA	TGCGCCAGCAGCGCCTTGGGAGACTATGGCTACACCTTC	CASSALGDYGYTF
TRBV6-1	TRBJ2-5	many	NA	TGTGCCAGCAGCTCCCTACAGGGCCCCTCGGAGACCCAGTACTTC	CASSSLQGPSETQYF
TRBV3-1	TRBJ1-3	many	NA	TGTGCCAGCAGCCAAGAAGGCCGGTTCTCTGGAAACACCATATATTTT	CASSQEGRFSGNTIYF
TRBV18	TRBJ2-7	many	TRBD1	TGTGCCAGCTCAAAGACAGGGGGCCACTCCTACGAGCAGTACTTC	CASSKTGGHSYEQYF
TRBV6-1	TRBJ1-2	few	TRBD1	TGTGCCAGCAGTTGGGACAGGGACCGCTACACCTTC	CASSWDRDRYTF
TRBV12-3/TRBV12-4	TRBJ2-1	many	NA	TGTGCCAGCAGGATAGCCTACAATGAGCAGTTCTTC	CASRIAYNEQFF
TRBV15	TRBJ1-4	NA	NA	TGTGCCACCAGCAGAGAAACAATAACTAATGAAAAACTGTTTTTT	CATSRETITNEKLFF
TRBV12-3/TRBV12-4	TRBJ2-3	many	TRBD2	TGTGCCAGCAGCCAACTGGCGGGGGGGTCATTAGATACGCAGTATTTT	CASSQLAGGSLDTQYF
TRBV6-1	TRBJ1-5	many	TRBD1	TGTGCCAGCAGACCCGGGACAGACCGTCAGCCCCAGCATTTT	CASRPGTDRQPQHF
TRBV3-1	TRBJ1-1	many	NA	TGTGCCAGCAGCCAAACCCGGGAGGCTGAAGCTTTCTTT	CASSQTREAEAFF
TRBV3-1	TRBJ1-6	few	NA	TGTGCCAGCAGCCAAAGGGGAGATAATTCACCCCTCCACTTT	CASSQRGDNSPLHF
TRBV7-3	TRBJ2-1	NA	TRBD1	TGTGCCAGCAGCTTAGGCAGGGGGCATCCCAATGAGCAGTTCTTC	CASSLGRGHPNEQFF
TRBV11-2	TRBJ1-2	many	NA	TGTGCCAGCAGCGCCCAAGGGGGAACCTATGGCTACACCTTC	CASSAQGGTYGYTF
TRBV19	TRBJ1-2	NA	NA	TGTGCCAGTAGTGTCCGGGGGTCCGCTAACTATGGCTACACCTTC	CASSVRGSANYGYTF
TRBV5-6	TRBJ1-4	few	NA	TGTGCCAGCGGTTCAGCTTTAAATGAAAAACTGTTTTTT	CASGSALNEKLFF
TRBV7-8	TRBJ2-2	many	TRBD2	TGTGCCAGCAGCTTGGGGACGGGGGGGCCCGGGGAGCTGTTTTTT	CASSLGTGGPGELFF